One and the same sample provided the 17 T cell receptor beta chains below, sequenced in a study of blood T cell repertoires in COVID-19. TCRdb's copy holds only in-frame clones and misses some; the assay was immunoSEQ multiplex PCR. This table has 65,000 to 85,000 clones, more than 70% appearing once. The source material was peripheral blood. Receptor source: a human donor in a cohort sampled during active COVID-19.

The gene calls are TRBV14 and TRBJ2-7; 9 nucleotides align to TRBD1. Germline loops: CDR1 SGHDN, CDR2 FVKESK. The V and J ends lost 3 bases and 3 bases, in that order; junction bases with no gene match: 0. This CDR3 has 13 residues. As DNA, the CDR3 is TGTGCCAGCAGCCAGACAGGGGGCTACGAGCAGTACTTC. This gives the protein CASSQTGGYEQYF.

This clone was found a few times. V gene TRBV5-1 combines with J gene TRBJ1-6; no firm D call. This CDR3 is built from 13 residues. The germline V gene encodes CDR1 SGHRS and CDR2 YFSETQ. The V end was cut by 5 bases, the J end by 5 bases, with 8 bases between. The CDR3 here is CASSPQDNSPLHF. In nucleotides, the CDR3 is TGCGCCAGCAGTCCCCAGGATAATTCACCCCTCCACTTT.

The chain recombines TRBV6-5 with TRBJ2-7; 9 bases fit TRBD2. The CDR3 is 15 amino acids. Germline V gene lookup returns CDR1 MNHEY and CDR2 SVGAGI. The V and J ends lost 4 bases and 0 bases, in that order; junction bases with no gene match: 4. The CDR3 spells CASSSGLASSYEQYF. Written as DNA, the CDR3 is TGTGCCAGCAGTTCTGGACTAGCGAGCTCCTACGAGCAGTACTTC.

The J gene is TRBJ2-1, the V gene TRBV27, with TRBD1 matching 12 bases. Per the germline V gene, CDR1 is MNHEY and CDR2 is SMNVEV (reference sequence). With V trimmed by 1 base and J by 10 bases, 5 bases remained unmatched. The CDR3 length is 15 residues. In nucleotides, the CDR3 is TGTGCCAGCAGTTTATTCGGGACAGGGGGCCGGGAGCAGTTCTTC. Protein sequence: CASSLFGTGGREQFF.

This chain links TRBV5-4 with TRBJ2-5; D is undetermined. Germline V gene lookup returns CDR1 SGHNT and CDR2 YYREEE (reference sequence). CDR3 length: 14 amino acids. The V and J ends lost 2 bases and 2 bases respectively, with 10 bases between them. The chain's CDR3 is CASSFSASQETQYF. The CDR3 DNA reads as TGTGCCAGCAGCTTTTCCGCGTCTCAAGAGACCCAGTACTTC.

V and J are TRBV24-1 and TRBJ2-3, with 8 bases fitting TRBD2. The CDR3 totals 13 residues. The germline V gene encodes CDR1 KGHDR and CDR2 SFDVKD. For the CDR3, the DNA is TGTGCATCTAGCCGGGGGGGGGATAATACGCAGTATTTT. This codes for CASSRGGDNTQYF.

V is TRBV29-1 and J is TRBJ1-3, with 7 bases identical to TRBD1. This CDR3 is built from 14 residues. Trimming took 5 bases from V and 0 from J; bases not matched to a gene: 4. Germline assignment: CDR1 SQVTM and CDR2 ANQGSEA. The CDR3 DNA follows: TGCAGCGTTTGGGACAGCTACTCTGGAAACACCATATATTTT. It yields the protein CSVWDSYSGNTIYF.

V is TRBV6-2 or TRBV6-3 and J is TRBJ2-3, with 9 bases matching TRBD1. Germline CDR1 is MNHEY and CDR2 is SVGEGT. The CDR3 covers 15 residues. After removal of 2 bases from V and 4 bases from J, the junction contained 4 bases not matched to a gene. The CDR3: CASSYGTGWADTQYF. The CDR3 nucleotides read TGTGCCAGCAGTTACGGGACAGGGTGGGCAGATACGCAGTATTTT.

V and J are TRBV11-3 and TRBJ2-3, with 14 bases lining up with TRBD2. This CDR3 is built from 16 residues. The V gene end was trimmed by 1 base and the J gene end by 8 bases; junction bases not matched to a gene: 5. Germline V lookup: CDR1 SGHNT, CDR2 YENEEA. The CDR3 region has the DNA TGTGCCAGCAGCTTAGGACTAGCGGGGGGGCAGGGTACGCAGTATTTT. As protein: CASSLGLAGGQGTQYF. The variable domain in full, with the rest retrieved from reference TRBV11-3 and TRBJ2-3, is EAGVVQSPRYKIIEKKQPVAFWCNPISGHNTLYWYLQNLGQGPELLIRYENEEAVDDSQLPKDRFSAERLKGVDSTLKIQPAELGDSAVYLCASSLGLAGGQGTQYFGPGTRLTVL.

This clone was seen only a few times. This chain links TRBV10-1 with TRBJ2-1, with D uncertain. Germline loops: CDR1 WNHNN, CDR2 SYGVQD (reference sequence). V was cut by 3 bases and J by 5 bases, with 8 bases left in between. This CDR3 region has 13 residues. The CDR3 spells CASSDHNNNEQFF. In DNA form, the CDR3 reads TGCGCCAGCAGTGATCACAATAACAATGAGCAGTTCTTC.

V gene TRBV7-2 combines with J gene TRBJ1-5, with 8 bases fitting TRBD1. This CDR3 contains 15 residues. Trimming removed 4 bases from V and 2 bases from J; junction bases left unmatched: 4. Per germline, CDR1 SGHTA and CDR2 FQGNSA. The chain's CDR3 is CASSSLGQGNQPQHF. CDR3 nucleotide sequence: TGTGCCAGCAGCTCTCTGGGACAGGGCAATCAGCCCCAGCATTTT.

This clone was observed once. V is TRBV7-2 and J is TRBJ2-3; D may be TRBD1 (5 bases). V was trimmed by 2 bases and J by 4 bases, leaving 19 bases between them. Germline loops: CDR1 SGHTA, CDR2 FQGNSA. CDR3 size: 17 residues. The CDR3 protein is CASSLYRLRSEADTQYF. For the CDR3, the DNA is TGTGCCAGCAGCTTATACAGGCTGCGAAGTGAGGCAGATACGCAGTATTTT.

The V call is TRBV5-1, the J call TRBJ2-1; 9 nucleotides align to TRBD1. The V gene end was trimmed by 3 bases and the J gene end by 9 bases; junction bases not matched to a gene: 10. Germline values: CDR1 SGHRS, CDR2 YFSETQ. This CDR3 comprises 15 residues. The CDR3 sequence is CASSYTGTGLSEQFF. CDR3 bases: TGCGCCAGCAGCTATACCGGGACAGGGTTAAGTGAGCAGTTCTTC. The whole variable domain, filled in from reference TRBV5-1 and TRBJ2-1, reads KAGVTQTPRYLIKTRGQQVTLSCSPISGHRSVSWYQQTPGQGLQFLFEYFSETQRNKGNFPGRFSGRQFSNSRSEMNVSTLELGDSALYLCASSYTGTGLSEQFFGPGTRLTVL.

The chain combines TRBV11-2 with TRBJ1-5; tentative D call: TRBD1 (5 bases). Germline V gene sequence: CDR1 SGHAT, CDR2 FQNNGV. This CDR3 has 16 residues. V shed 3 bases and J shed 6 bases, with 18 bases lying between them. CDR3 loop: CASSLGGNRWIQPQHF. CDR3 bases: TGTGCCAGCAGCTTGGGGGGAAACAGGTGGATTCAGCCCCAGCATTTT.

The chain has TRBV27 and TRBJ2-5; the match to TRBD1 covers 9 bases. Germline V gene sequence: CDR1 MNHEY, CDR2 SMNVEV (reference sequence). V lost 9 bases to trimming and J lost 1 base; unmatched junction nucleotides: 6. CDR3 length: 14 residues. The CDR3 coding sequence is TGTGCCAGTTGCCCGACAGGGGGCCAAGAGACCCAGTACTTC. This sequence encodes CASCPTGGQETQYF.

The chain is built from TRBV7-7 and TRBJ2-5; TRBD1 matches 9 bases. Germline V gene sequence: CDR1 SSHAT, CDR2 FNYEAQ (reference sequence). The CDR3 is made up of 15 amino acids. With V trimmed by 5 bases and J by 1 base, 5 bases remained unmatched. CDR3 bases: TGTGCCAGCAGCGACGGGACAGGGTCCCAAGAGACCCAGTACTTC. Amino acids: CASSDGTGSQETQYF.

This clone turned up a few times. The chain is built from TRBV4-1 and TRBJ2-7; 11 bases are shared with TRBD2. The CDR3 sequence is 18 residues long. Looked up from germline, CDR1 is MGHRA and CDR2 is YSYEKL. Trimming at V came to 1 base and at J to 0 bases, leaving 8 bases not matched to a gene. CDR3 DNA: TGCGCCAGCAGCCAAGGTCCGGGACTAGCGGACAGCTCCTACGAGCAGTACTTC. Its protein product is CASSQGPGLADSSYEQYF.